The 2 T cell receptor beta chains below all came from one sample that was sequenced in a study of shared clonotypes between healthy human individuals. Assay used: immunoSEQ multiplex PCR; TCRdb lists only in-frame clones, some missing. This table holds about 1.1 million clones, approximately 78% found once. The sequencing input was memory CD4+ T cells from PBMCs. Indicated subset: CD45RA-negative fraction. The receptors here all came from a man younger than 35 in good health. Some clones in this sample may be carry-over from other donors' samples.

V is TRBV28 and J is TRBJ2-3; D unresolved. V lost 0 bases and J lost 0, with 4 bases in between. The CDR3 covers 14 residues. The germline V gene encodes CDR1 MDHEN and CDR2 SYDVKM. As DNA, the CDR3 is TGTGCCAGCAGTTTATGGGGCAGCACAGATACGCAGTATTTT. Translating it yields CASSLWGSTDTQYF.

This CDR3 is CASSLNFIERESYEQYF. The DNA for the CDR3 is TGTGCCAGCAGCTTAAATTTTATCGAGCGGGAGAGCTACGAGCAGTACTTC. V and J are TRBV7-9 and TRBJ2-7, with 8 bases identical to TRBD2. J lost 3 bases, V lost 2 bases, and 12 bases had no gene match. The V gene's germline CDR1 is SEHNR and CDR2 FQNEAQ (reference sequence). The CDR3 is 17 residues long.